The clone carrying this T cell receptor beta chain was detected a few times. This CDR3 has 14 amino acids. CDR1 MNHNS and CDR2 SASEGT come from the germline V gene. With V trimmed by 6 bases and J by 2 bases, 6 bases remained unmatched. This entry comes from a study of identical twins. TCRdb re-derived calls from the 5' RACE reads in MiXCR, one entry per CDR3 protein. The table has a few hundred thousand distinct CDR3 sequences, approximately 24% seen once. These same records also appear under a second study, on T cells expressing NK-cell markers.

The TCR was taken from a woman between 18 and 30 years old in good health. The chain couples TRBV6-1 to TRBJ1-2; 7 nucleotides line up with TRBD1. The material sequenced was CD4+ T cells sorted from blood. DNA for the CDR3: TGTGCCAGCAGCTGGAGCAGGGGGAACTATGGCTACACCTTC. The encoded protein is CASSWSRGNYGYTF.